This T cell receptor beta chain was observed in a study of blood T cell repertoires in COVID-19. The wider study: COVID-19 samples from acute and convalescent phases originated in the United States, Italy and Spain. Sources were T cells, B-cell-depleted T cells, or PBMCs; the material itself was cDNA or gDNA.

Authors' methods: Nucleated cell counts were estimated from reference gene primer amplification. TCRdb's copy holds only in-frame clones and misses some; the assay was immunoSEQ multiplex PCR. The D gene and trimming were derived from the DNA, and the V and J assignments and clone size from that table. Seen here are about 81,000 clones, over 70% observed once, and the top ten hold 3.5% to 4.5%. This CDR3 has 15 residues. Germline CDR1 reads SGHTA; CDR2 reads FQGNSA. The V segment lost 5 bases and the J segment 7 bases; nucleotides outside the gene matches: 6. Sequenced sample: peripheral blood. V and J are TRBV7-2 and TRBJ1-6; 9 nucleotides align to TRBD1. This TCR came from a woman aged 50 to 65 with acute or convalescent COVID-19. The CDR3 is CASSPPGQGNSPLHF. CDR3 coding DNA: TGTGCCAGCAGCCCCCCCGGACAGGGGAATTCACCCCTCCACTTT.